This entry describes one T cell receptor (beta chain). Its target antigen remains unknown. No per-base quality is available; no much larger clone lies one base away. This specimen comes from a study of blood T cell repertoires in COVID-19 (dated by TCRdb to the early 2020s). Looking at the study overall: Samples covering the acute and convalescent phases of COVID-19 were provided by collaborators in the United States, Italy and Spain. Deeply sampled blood TCRbeta repertoires from subjects exposed to, actively infected with, or recovered from COVID-19 were included in the dataset. Where HLA class I and class II types were available, the types were taken from metadata supplied by the sample provider, not from assay-based typing. Nearly every sample came with metadata listing a de-identified subject ID, COVID-19 status, age in years and sex. The repertoires were released in a freely available public database intended as a resource for research on the immune response to SARS-CoV-2. Samples were obtained from the ongoing ImmuneRACE study (first 160 participants) and from some 1,300 subjects provided by 6 global collaborators. The material from the prospective study consisted of cDNA or gDNA derived from T cells, B-cell-depleted T cells, or PBMCs. Study-level results and caveats: How much clinical and demographic metadata was included differed by source and by participant, and the metadata was provided uncurated.

TCRbeta CDR3 regions were amplified from genomic DNA using the immunoSEQ Assay, a bias-controlled multiplex PCR. For the original study's pipeline: Nucleated cell counts per sample were estimated from amplification of reference gene primers within the assay. To quantify the absolute abundance of each unique TCRbeta CDR3 rearrangement, sequence reads were collapsed and filtered. For each sample, productive Simpson clonality was calculated as the square root of Simpson's diversity index across productive rearrangements. Held by TCRdb, this immuneACCESS table contains in-frame sequences only and omits some clones. Under half of the omission traces to an unresolved V gene where checked; the cause of the rest is unknown. V and J calls and clone size are copied from that table; D and trimming were computed from the DNA. Present in this sample are some 270,000 clones, around 83% of which were seen just once. The ten biggest clones cover over 1.5% of the sample.

Another Seattle source contributed samples from volunteer blood donors who had recovered from COVID-19. Collaborating institutions collected whole blood in K2EDTA tubes following their own protocols. For TCRbeta analysis, collaborators shipped samples in one of three forms: frozen whole blood, isolated PBMCs, or DNA extracted from either of those sample types. Via the germline V gene (reference sequence), CDR1 is LNHDA and CDR2 SQIVND. The CDR3 goes from the cysteine to the phenylalanine over 13 residues. Only CDR3 DNA remains: 39 bases, in frame from the first base. V gives up 5 bases and J gives up 5 bases, and the segment between their germline ends measures 10 bases.

The sample taken for sequencing was peripheral blood. Rearrangement joined TRBV19 to TRBJ1-5, with the identity of the D gene unclear. This TCR derives from a middle-aged woman who had recovered from COVID-19. Here the CDR3 is given as CASSPFTDQPQHF. The DNA sequence reads TGTGCCAGTAGTCCTTTCACAGATCAGCCCCAGCATTTT.